This T cell receptor (beta chain) was recovered during a study of T cell responses to AZD1222 COVID-19 vaccine. Germline assignment: CDR1 ENHRY and CDR2 SYGVKD. The CDR3 spans 17 residues. Notes on the study in general: Two AZD1222 administrations were followed by greater Spike-specific TCR breadth and depth.

In the case of this clone: Its target is unknown. The junction shows a germline mismatch at one end, possibly a read error.

Some second doses came at about 4 weeks and others at about 12 weeks; these were pooled. The data were produced by immunoSEQ multiplex PCR, yet TCRdb's version contains in-frame clones alone and is incomplete. Among 150,000 or so clones listed, around 92% were seen once. The source material was peripheral blood, sampled 28 days after the second AZD1222 dose. The receptor was derived from an adult who received the AZD1222 COVID-19 vaccine. This chain joins TRBV10-3 and TRBJ1-6, with 7 bases fitting TRBD1. CDR3 in DNA: TGTGCCATCAGTGAGGGGGTTCAGACAGGGAATAACTCACCCCTCCACTTT. Protein sequence: CAISEGVQTGNNSPLHF.